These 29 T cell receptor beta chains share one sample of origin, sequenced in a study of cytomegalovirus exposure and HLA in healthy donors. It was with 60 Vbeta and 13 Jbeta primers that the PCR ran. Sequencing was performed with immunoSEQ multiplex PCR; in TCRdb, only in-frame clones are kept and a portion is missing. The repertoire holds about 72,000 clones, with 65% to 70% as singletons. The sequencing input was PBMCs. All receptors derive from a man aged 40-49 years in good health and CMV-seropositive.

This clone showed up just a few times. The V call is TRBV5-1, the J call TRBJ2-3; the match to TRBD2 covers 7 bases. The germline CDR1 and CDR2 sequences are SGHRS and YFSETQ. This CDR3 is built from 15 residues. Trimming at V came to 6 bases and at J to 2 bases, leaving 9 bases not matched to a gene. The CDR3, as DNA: TGCGCCAGCACCCGGGGGGATGGTTCCACAGATACGCAGTATTTT. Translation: CASTRGDGSTDTQYF.

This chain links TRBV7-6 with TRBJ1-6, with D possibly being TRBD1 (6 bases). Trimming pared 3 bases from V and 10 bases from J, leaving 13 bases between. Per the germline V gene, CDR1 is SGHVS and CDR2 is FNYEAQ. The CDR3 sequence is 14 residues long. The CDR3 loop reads CASSFSDSGSPLHF. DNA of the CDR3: TGTGCCAGCAGCTTTTCGGACAGCGGATCACCCCTCCACTTT.

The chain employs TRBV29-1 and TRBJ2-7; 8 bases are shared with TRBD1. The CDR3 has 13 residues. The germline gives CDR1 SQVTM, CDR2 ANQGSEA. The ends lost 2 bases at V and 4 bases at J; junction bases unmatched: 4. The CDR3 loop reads CSVELGQGYEQYF. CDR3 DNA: TGCAGCGTTGAACTAGGACAGGGTTACGAGCAGTACTTC.

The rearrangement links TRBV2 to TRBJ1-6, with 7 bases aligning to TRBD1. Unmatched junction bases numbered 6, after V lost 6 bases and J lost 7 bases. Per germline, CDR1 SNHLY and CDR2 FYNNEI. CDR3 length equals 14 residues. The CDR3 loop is CASRGQTENSPLHF. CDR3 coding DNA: TGTGCCAGCAGGGGACAGACAGAGAATTCACCCCTCCACTTT.

The CDR3 region has the DNA TGTGCCAGCAGGATAGCGGGGGGCACGGGGAATGAGCAGTTCTTC. Translated, it gives CASRIAGGTGNEQFF. The chain recombines TRBV6-6 with TRBJ2-1, with 10 bases fitting TRBD2. The germline V gene encodes CDR1 MNHNY and CDR2 SVGAGI (reference sequence). Trimming removed 6 bases from V and 7 bases from J; junction bases left unmatched: 9. This CDR3 spans 15 amino acids.

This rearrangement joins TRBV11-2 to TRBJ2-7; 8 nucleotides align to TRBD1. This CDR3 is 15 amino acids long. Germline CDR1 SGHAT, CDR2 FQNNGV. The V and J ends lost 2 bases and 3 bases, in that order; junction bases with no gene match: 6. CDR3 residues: CASSLIGTGYYEQYF. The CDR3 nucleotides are TGTGCCAGCAGCTTAATAGGGACAGGATACTACGAGCAGTACTTC.

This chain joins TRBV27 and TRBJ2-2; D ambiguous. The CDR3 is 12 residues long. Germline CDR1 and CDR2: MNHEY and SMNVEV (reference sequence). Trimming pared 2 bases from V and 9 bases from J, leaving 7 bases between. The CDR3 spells CASSLSSRELFF. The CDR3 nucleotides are TGTGCCAGCAGTTTAAGTAGCAGGGAGCTGTTTTTT.

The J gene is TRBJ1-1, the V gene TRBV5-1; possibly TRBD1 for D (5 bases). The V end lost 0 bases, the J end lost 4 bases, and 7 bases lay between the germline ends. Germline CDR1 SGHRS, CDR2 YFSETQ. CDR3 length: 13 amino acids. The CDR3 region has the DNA TGCGCCAGCAGCTTGGAGGGGCGCACTGAAGCTTTCTTT. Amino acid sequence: CASSLEGRTEAFF.

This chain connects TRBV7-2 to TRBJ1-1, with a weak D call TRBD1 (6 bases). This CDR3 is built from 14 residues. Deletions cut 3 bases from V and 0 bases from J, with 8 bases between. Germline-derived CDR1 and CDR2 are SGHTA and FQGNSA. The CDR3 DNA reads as TGTGCCAGCAGCTTCAACAGGGTGAACACTGAAGCTTTCTTT. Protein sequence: CASSFNRVNTEAFF.

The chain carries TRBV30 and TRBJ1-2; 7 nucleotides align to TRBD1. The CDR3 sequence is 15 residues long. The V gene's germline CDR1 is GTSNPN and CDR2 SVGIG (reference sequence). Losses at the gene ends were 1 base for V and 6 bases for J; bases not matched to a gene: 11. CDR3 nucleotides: TGTGCCTGGAGTGCCAGGACAGGACTAGCGGATGGCTACACCTTC. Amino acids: CAWSARTGLADGYTF.

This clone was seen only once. In nucleotides, the CDR3 is TGTGCCAGCTCACCTAGCCAGAATTCACCCCTCCACTTT. This translates into CASSPSQNSPLHF. The rearrangement uses TRBV18 and TRBJ1-6, with D uncertain. This CDR3 is 13 amino acids long. Germline values: CDR1 KGHSH, CDR2 LQKENI. The V end lost 3 bases, the J end lost 7 bases, and 7 bases lay between the germline ends. Complete variable domain (other parts from reference TRBV18 and TRBJ1-6): NAGVMQNPRHLVRRRGQEARLRCSPMKGHSHVYWYRQLPEEGLKFMVYLQKENIIDESGMPKERFSAEFPKEGPSILRIQQVVRGDSAAYFCASSPSQNSPLHFGNGTRLTVT.

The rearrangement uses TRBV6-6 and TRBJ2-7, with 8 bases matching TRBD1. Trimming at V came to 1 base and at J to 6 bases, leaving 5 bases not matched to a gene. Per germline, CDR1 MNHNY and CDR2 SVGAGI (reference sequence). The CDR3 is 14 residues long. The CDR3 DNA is TGTGCCAGCAGTTACTTGGACAGGGCACCCGAGCAGTACTTC. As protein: CASSYLDRAPEQYF.

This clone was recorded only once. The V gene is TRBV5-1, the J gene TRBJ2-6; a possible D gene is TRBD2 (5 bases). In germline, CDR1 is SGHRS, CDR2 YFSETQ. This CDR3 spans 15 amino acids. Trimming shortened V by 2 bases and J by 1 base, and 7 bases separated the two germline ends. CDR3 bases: TGCGCCAGCAGCTTTACGGGGTCTGGGGCCAACGTCCTGACTTTC. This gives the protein CASSFTGSGANVLTF.

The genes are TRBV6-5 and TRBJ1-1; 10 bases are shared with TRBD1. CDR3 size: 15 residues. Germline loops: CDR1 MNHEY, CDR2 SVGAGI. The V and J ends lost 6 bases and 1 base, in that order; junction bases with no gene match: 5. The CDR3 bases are TGTGCCAGCAGAGGCCGACAGGGGGCGAACACTGAAGCTTTCTTT. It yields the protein CASRGRQGANTEAFF.

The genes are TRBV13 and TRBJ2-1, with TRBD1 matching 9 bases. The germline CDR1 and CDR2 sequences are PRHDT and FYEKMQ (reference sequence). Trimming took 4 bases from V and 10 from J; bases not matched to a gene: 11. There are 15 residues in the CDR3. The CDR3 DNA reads TGTGCCAGCAGCTCTACGGACAGGGGACTTGAAGAGCAGTTCTTC. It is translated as CASSSTDRGLEEQFF.

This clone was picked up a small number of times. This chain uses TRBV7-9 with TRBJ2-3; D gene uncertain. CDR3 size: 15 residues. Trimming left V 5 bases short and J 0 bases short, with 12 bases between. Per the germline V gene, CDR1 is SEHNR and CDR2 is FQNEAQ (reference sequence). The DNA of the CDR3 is TGTGCCAGCAGCGTTAGCACGGAAAGCACAGATACGCAGTATTTT. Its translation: CASSVSTESTDTQYF.

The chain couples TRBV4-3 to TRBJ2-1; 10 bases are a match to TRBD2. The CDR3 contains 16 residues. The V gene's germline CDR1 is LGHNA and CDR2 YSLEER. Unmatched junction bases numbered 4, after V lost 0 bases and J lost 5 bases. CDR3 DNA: TGCGCCAGCAGCCAAGATGGAGCGGGGGGGAACAATGAGCAGTTCTTC. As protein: CASSQDGAGGNNEQFF.

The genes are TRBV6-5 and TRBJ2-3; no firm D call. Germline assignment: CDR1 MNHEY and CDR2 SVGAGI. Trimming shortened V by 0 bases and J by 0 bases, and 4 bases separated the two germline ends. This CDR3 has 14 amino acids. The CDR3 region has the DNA TGTGCCAGCAGTTACTCCCCAAGCACAGATACGCAGTATTTT. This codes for CASSYSPSTDTQYF.

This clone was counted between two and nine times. CDR3 nucleotide sequence: TGCAGCGTTGAGGAGGCCGAAAACACCATATATTTT. Protein product: CSVEEAENTIYF. The chain recombines TRBV29-1 with TRBJ1-3; D ambiguous. The CDR3 is made up of 12 amino acids. In germline, CDR1 is SQVTM, CDR2 ANQGSEA. The germline V and J ends were trimmed by 3 bases and 6 bases, with 9 bases remaining between them.

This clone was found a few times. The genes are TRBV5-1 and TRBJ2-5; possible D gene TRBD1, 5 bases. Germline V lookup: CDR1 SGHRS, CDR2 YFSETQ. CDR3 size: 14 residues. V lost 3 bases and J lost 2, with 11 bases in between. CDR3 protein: CASSWRSGQETQYF. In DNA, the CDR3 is TGCGCCAGCAGCTGGCGGTCAGGGCAAGAGACCCAGTACTTC. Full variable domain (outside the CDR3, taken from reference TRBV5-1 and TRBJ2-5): KAGVTQTPRYLIKTRGQQVTLSCSPISGHRSVSWYQQTPGQGLQFLFEYFSETQRNKGNFPGRFSGRQFSNSRSEMNVSTLELGDSALYLCASSWRSGQETQYFGPGTRLLVL.

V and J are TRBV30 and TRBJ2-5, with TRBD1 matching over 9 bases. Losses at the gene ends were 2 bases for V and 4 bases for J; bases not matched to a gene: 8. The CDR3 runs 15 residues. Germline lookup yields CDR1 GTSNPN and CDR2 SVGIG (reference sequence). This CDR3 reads CAWSKDRGIGETQYF. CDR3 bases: TGTGCCTGGAGTAAAGACAGGGGGATAGGAGAGACCCAGTACTTC. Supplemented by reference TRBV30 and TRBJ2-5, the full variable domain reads SQTIHQWPATLVQPVGSPLSLECTVEGTSNPNLYWYRQAAGRGLQLLFYSVGIGQISSEVPQNLSASRPQDRQFILSSKKLLLSDSGFYLCAWSKDRGIGETQYFGPGTRLLVL.

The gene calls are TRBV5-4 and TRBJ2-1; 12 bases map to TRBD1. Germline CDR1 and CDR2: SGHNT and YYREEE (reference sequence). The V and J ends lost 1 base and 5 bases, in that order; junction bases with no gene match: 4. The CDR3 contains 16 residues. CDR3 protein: CASSLTGTGGHNEQFF. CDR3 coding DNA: TGTGCCAGCAGCTTGACCGGGACAGGGGGCCACAATGAGCAGTTCTTC. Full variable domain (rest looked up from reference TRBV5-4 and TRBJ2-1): ETGVTQSPTHLIKTRGQQVTLRCSSQSGHNTVSWYQQALGQGPQFIFQYYREEENGRGNFPPRFSGLQFPNYSSELNVNALELDDSALYLCASSLTGTGGHNEQFFGPGTRLTVL.

The CDR3 sequence is CASSAGQHEQFF. The CDR3 DNA reads as TGTGCCAGCAGCGCTGGACAGCATGAGCAGTTCTTC. The chain employs TRBV6-5 and TRBJ2-1, with D tentatively TRBD1 (6 bases). The CDR3 runs 12 residues. Looked up from germline, CDR1 is MNHEY and CDR2 is SVGAGI. Between the trimmed V and J ends, which lost 6 bases and 8 bases, there was a span of 11 bases.

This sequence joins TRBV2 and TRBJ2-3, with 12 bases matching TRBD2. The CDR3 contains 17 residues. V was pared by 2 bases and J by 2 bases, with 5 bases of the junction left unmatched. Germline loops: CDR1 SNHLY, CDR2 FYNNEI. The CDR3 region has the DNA TGTGCCAGCAGTGAAATTGGACTAGCGGGGACCACAGATACGCAGTATTTT. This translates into CASSEIGLAGTTDTQYF.

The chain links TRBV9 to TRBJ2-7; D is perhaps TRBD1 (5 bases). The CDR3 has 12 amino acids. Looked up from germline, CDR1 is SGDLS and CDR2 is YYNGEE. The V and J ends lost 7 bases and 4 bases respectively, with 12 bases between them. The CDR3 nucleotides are TGTGCCAGCGGGCAAGGGGATTACGAGCAGTACTTC. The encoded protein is CASGQGDYEQYF.

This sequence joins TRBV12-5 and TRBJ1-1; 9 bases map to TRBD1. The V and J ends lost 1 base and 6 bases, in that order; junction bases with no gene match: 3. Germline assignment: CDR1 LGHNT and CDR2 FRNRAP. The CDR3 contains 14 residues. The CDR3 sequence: CASGLGTGVPEAFF. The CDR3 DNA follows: TGTGCTAGTGGTTTGGGGACAGGGGTCCCTGAAGCTTTCTTT.

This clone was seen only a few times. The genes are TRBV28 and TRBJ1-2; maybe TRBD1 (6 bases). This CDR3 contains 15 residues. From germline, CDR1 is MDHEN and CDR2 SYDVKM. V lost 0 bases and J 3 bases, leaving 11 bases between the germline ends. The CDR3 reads CASSLWGANDYGYTF. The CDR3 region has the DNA TGTGCCAGCAGTTTATGGGGGGCCAATGACTATGGCTACACCTTC.

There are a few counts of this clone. The DNA for the CDR3 is TGTGCCAGCAGCGACAACACGGGACAGTTTAATGAAAAACTGTTTTTT. It is translated as CASSDNTGQFNEKLFF. The chain uses TRBV7-8 and TRBJ1-4, with 7 bases lining up with TRBD1. The CDR3 spans 16 residues. V lost 5 bases to trimming and J lost 4 bases; unmatched junction nucleotides: 10. Germline lookup yields CDR1 SGHVS and CDR2 FQNEAQ.

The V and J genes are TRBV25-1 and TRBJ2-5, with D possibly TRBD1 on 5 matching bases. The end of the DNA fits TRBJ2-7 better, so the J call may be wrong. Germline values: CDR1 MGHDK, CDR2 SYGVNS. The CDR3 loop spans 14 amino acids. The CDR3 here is CASSEFDSSYEQYF. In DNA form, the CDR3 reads TGTGCCAGCAGTGAATTTGACAGCTCCTACGAGCAGTACTTC.